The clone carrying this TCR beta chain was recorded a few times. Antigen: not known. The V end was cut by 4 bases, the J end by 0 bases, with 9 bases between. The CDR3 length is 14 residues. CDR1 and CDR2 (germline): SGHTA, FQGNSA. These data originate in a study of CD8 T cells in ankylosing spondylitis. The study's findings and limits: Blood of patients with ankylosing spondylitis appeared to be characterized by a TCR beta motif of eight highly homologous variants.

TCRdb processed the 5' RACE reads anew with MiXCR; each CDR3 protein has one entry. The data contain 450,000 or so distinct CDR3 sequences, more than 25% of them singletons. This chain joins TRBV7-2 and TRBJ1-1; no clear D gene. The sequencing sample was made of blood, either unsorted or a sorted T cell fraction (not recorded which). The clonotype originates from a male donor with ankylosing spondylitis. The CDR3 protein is CASSSTPLNTEAFF. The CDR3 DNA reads TGTGCCAGCAGCTCGACGCCATTGAACACTGAAGCTTTCTTT. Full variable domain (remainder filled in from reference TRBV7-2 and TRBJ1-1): GAGVSQSPSNKVTEKGKDVELRCDPISGHTALYWYRQSLGQGLEFLIYFQGNSAPDKSGLPSDRFSAERTGGSVSTLTIQRTQQEDSAVYLCASSSTPLNTEAFFGQGTRLTVV.